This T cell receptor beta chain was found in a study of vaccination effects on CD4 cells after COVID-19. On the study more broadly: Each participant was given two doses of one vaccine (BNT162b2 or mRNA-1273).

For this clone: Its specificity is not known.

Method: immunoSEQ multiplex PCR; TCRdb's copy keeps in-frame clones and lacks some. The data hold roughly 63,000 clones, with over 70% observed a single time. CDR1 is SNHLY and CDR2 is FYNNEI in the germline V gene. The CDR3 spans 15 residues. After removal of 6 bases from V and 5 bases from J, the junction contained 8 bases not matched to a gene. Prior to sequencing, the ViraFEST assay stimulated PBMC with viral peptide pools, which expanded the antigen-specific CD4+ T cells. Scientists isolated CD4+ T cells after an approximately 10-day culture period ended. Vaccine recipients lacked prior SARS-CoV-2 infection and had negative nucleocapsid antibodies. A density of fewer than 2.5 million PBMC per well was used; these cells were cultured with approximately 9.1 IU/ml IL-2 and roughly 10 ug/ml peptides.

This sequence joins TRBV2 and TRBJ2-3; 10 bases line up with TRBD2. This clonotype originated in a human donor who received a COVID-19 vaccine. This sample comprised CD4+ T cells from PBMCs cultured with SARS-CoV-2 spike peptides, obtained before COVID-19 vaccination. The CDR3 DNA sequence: TGTGCCAGCAGGAAAGCGGGGGGGCCCGGAGATACGCAGTATTTT. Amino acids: CASRKAGGPGDTQYF.